Below, 17 T cell receptor beta chains from the same sample are listed, as sequenced in a study of blood T cell repertoires in COVID-19. The protocol was immunoSEQ multiplex PCR, while the TCRdb copy is restricted to in-frame clones and leaves out a portion. The sample shows 180,000 or so clones, about 86% of them seen only once. The sample comprised peripheral blood. The receptors here all came from a woman of 80 years or more in a cohort sampled during active or convalescent COVID-19.

The chain has TRBV7-2 and TRBJ1-5, with 12 bases matching TRBD1. In germline, CDR1 is SGHTA, CDR2 FQGNSA. After removal of 1 base from V and 0 bases from J, the junction contained 7 bases not matched to a gene. This CDR3 region has 19 residues. The CDR3 region is CASSLVGGTGGHSNQPQHF. In DNA form, the CDR3 reads TGTGCCAGCAGCTTAGTTGGAGGGACAGGGGGCCATAGCAATCAGCCCCAGCATTTT.

The V gene is TRBV11-2, the J gene TRBJ2-7, with TRBD1 identical over 8 bases. The CDR3 has 14 residues. The germline gives CDR1 SGHAT, CDR2 FQNNGV. Losses at the gene ends were 5 bases for V and 4 bases for J; bases not matched to a gene: 7. The CDR3 loop reads CASSLAQGVYEQYV. The CDR3, as DNA: TGTGCCAGCAGCCTGGCACAGGGGGTATACGAGCAGTACGTC.

CDR3 nucleotide sequence: TGTGCCAGCAGCTTGAAGGGGGCTGGAAACACCATATATTTT. It is translated as CASSLKGAGNTIYF. This chain joins TRBV5-4 and TRBJ1-3, with a tentative D call TRBD1 (6 bases). Trimming left V 1 base short and J 2 bases short, with 7 bases between. CDR3 length: 14 residues. Germline CDR1 reads SGHNT; CDR2 reads YYREEE (reference sequence).

The genes are TRBV9 and TRBJ2-7; D perhaps matches TRBD1 (6 bases). The germline V gene encodes CDR1 SGDLS and CDR2 YYNGEE. The CDR3 is 14 amino acids. Deletions cut 0 bases from V and 5 bases from J, with 12 bases between. The CDR3 region is CASSVEGVPNEQYF. CDR3 sequence (DNA): TGTGCCAGCAGCGTAGAGGGGGTGCCTAACGAGCAGTACTTC.

V usage is TRBV27 and J usage is TRBJ2-7; 9 nucleotides match TRBD2. V shed 0 bases and J 3 bases; nucleotides not matched to a gene: 9. The CDR3 loop spans 17 amino acids. Germline V gene lookup returns CDR1 MNHEY and CDR2 SMNVEV (reference sequence). CDR3 sequence (DNA): TGTGCCAGCAGTTTATCTTTTAGCGGGGGTATTAACTACGAGCAGTACTTC. It specifies CASSLSFSGGINYEQYF.

Notes on this clone: Other DNA sequences in the same sample also yield this CDR3. The genes are TRBV5-1 and TRBJ2-5, with D hard to call. Looked up from germline, CDR1 is SGHRS and CDR2 is YFSETQ. CDR3 length: 13 amino acids. Trimming pared 0 bases from V and 3 bases from J, leaving 6 bases between. The CDR3 DNA sequence: TGCGCCAGCAGCTTGGGTAGAGAAGAGACCCAGTACTTC. Amino acid sequence: CASSLGREETQYF.

This sequence joins TRBV7-8 and TRBJ2-7; D is perhaps TRBD1 (6 bases). Per germline, CDR1 SGHVS and CDR2 FQNEAQ. The CDR3 covers 16 residues. V lost 2 bases and J lost 3, with 17 bases in between. CDR3 bases: TGTGCCAGCAGCTTAACTCTGAAGGGGGTTAGCTACGAGCAGTACTTC. Residues: CASSLTLKGVSYEQYF.

The chain uses TRBV18 and TRBJ1-6; D call uncertain. V was cut by 3 bases and J by 14 bases, with 23 bases left in between. This CDR3 region has 16 residues. Germline CDR1 reads KGHSH; CDR2 reads LQKENI. The CDR3 nucleotides are TGTGCCAGCTCACCCGACCCTCTTCTTGCCCCAGGCTCCCTCCACTTT. Protein product: CASSPDPLLAPGSLHF.

The chain is built from TRBV7-8 and TRBJ2-2; TRBD2 matches 7 bases. This CDR3 region has 18 residues. CDR1 and CDR2 from the germline V gene are SGHVS and FQNEAQ. The J segment lost 3 bases and the V segment lost 6 bases, leaving 16 bases of the junction unmatched. The CDR3 coding sequence is TGTGCCAGCAGTCCCACCGGGACTATTACACGTTACACCGGGGAGCTGTTTTTT. It is translated as CASSPTGTITRYTGELFF. The full variable domain, in which reference TRBV7-8 and TRBJ2-2 provide the parts outside the CDR3, is GAGVSQSPRYKVAKRGQDVALRCDPISGHVSLFWYQQALGQGPEFLTYFQNEAQLDKSGLPSDRFFAERPEGSVSTLKIQRTQQEDSAVYLCASSPTGTITRYTGELFFGEGSRLTVL.

The chain uses TRBV5-1 and TRBJ1-2; 7 nucleotides agree with TRBD1. The CDR3 totals 14 residues. The V gene's germline CDR1 is SGHRS and CDR2 YFSETQ. V trimming: 0 bases; J trimming: 4 bases; junction bases outside the gene matches: 3. CDR3 sequence (DNA): TGCGCCAGCAGCTTGGCTGGACAGGCCTATGGCTACACCTTC. As protein: CASSLAGQAYGYTF.

This chain uses TRBV7-2 with TRBJ1-5, with unresolved D. Trimming left V 3 bases short and J 2 bases short, with 17 bases between. CDR3 size: 17 residues. In germline, CDR1 is SGHTA, CDR2 FQGNSA. CDR3 protein: CASSLASFYSGNQPQHF. CDR3 nucleotides: TGTGCCAGCAGCTTGGCGAGCTTTTACAGTGGCAATCAGCCCCAGCATTTT.

With regard to this clone: This could be a read error, since a much larger clone is one nucleotide away. This chain links TRBV2 with TRBJ2-5; 8 bases match TRBD1. This CDR3 spans 14 amino acids. The junction had 3 bases not matched to a gene; V was cut back by 3 bases and J by 3 bases. From germline, CDR1 is SNHLY and CDR2 FYNNEI. The CDR3 sequence: CASSDKTGEETQYF. Here the CDR3 DNA reads TGTGCCAGCAGTGATAAGACAGGGGAAGAGACCCAGTACTTC.

The chain uses TRBV18 and TRBJ2-1, with D possibly TRBD1 on 6 matching bases. Germline lookup yields CDR1 KGHSH and CDR2 LQKENI. This CDR3 is built from 17 residues. Trimming pared 5 bases from V and 2 bases from J, leaving 19 bases between. The CDR3: CASSSSVQGKAYNEQFF. Here the CDR3 DNA reads TGTGCCAGCTCATCATCCGTCCAGGGGAAGGCCTACAATGAGCAGTTCTTC.

The V gene is TRBV30, the J gene TRBJ1-4; D is ambiguous. V was clipped by 4 bases and J by 7 bases, with 19 bases between them. The V gene's germline CDR1 is GTSNPN and CDR2 SVGIG (reference sequence). This CDR3 region has 15 residues. The CDR3 bases are TGTGCCTGGACCGTCCGGGGTCAGGTTGGTGAAAAACTGTTTTTT. It yields the protein CAWTVRGQVGEKLFF. Variable domain in full (rest from reference TRBV30 and TRBJ1-4): SQTIHQWPATLVQPVGSPLSLECTVEGTSNPNLYWYRQAAGRGLQLLFYSVGIGQISSEVPQNLSASRPQDRQFILSSKKLLLSDSGFYLCAWTVRGQVGEKLFFGSGTQLSVL.

Ten or more counts support this clone. The chain couples TRBV29-1 to TRBJ1-3; D gene unclear. Germline V gene lookup returns CDR1 SQVTM and CDR2 ANQGSEA. Between the trimmed V and J ends, which lost 3 bases and 3 bases, there was a span of 6 bases. The CDR3 is 12 residues long. Here the CDR3 reads CSVDGGGNTIYF. The CDR3 DNA is TGCAGCGTTGACGGCGGTGGAAACACCATATATTTT.

The rearrangement joins TRBV7-2 to TRBJ2-7; a weak D match, TRBD2 (6 bases). Germline V gene lookup returns CDR1 SGHTA and CDR2 FQGNSA. V was clipped by 5 bases and J by 2 bases, with 13 bases between them. This CDR3 region has 14 residues. CDR3 residues: CASSPPGVPYEQYF. The CDR3 region has the DNA TGTGCCAGCAGCCCCCCGGGAGTCCCCTACGAGCAGTACTTC.

The chain links TRBV28 to TRBJ1-6, with 11 bases that match TRBD1. This CDR3 is 15 amino acids long. Unmatched junction bases numbered 2, after V lost 4 bases and J lost 6 bases. CDR1 MDHEN and CDR2 SYDVKM come from the germline V gene. The CDR3 coding sequence is TGTGCCAGCAGTTCCGGACAGGGGGCTAATTCACCCCTCCACTTT. Protein: CASSSGQGANSPLHF.